The 14 T cell receptor beta chains below come from one sample, sequenced in a study of response to subunit inactivated influenza vaccine. MiXCR, applied by TCRdb to the RT-PCR reads, yields one record per CDR3 protein. The sample yields more than 500,000 distinct CDR3 sequences, roughly 10% seen once. Another study also made use of these data, one on T cells expressing NK-cell markers. That source notes: Beta-chain TCR cDNA was generated via 5'RACE template switching with UMIs.

The sample was PBMCs from blood, taken on the day of vaccination. These TCRs come from a man in his fifties or sixties who received an inactivated influenza vaccine.

This clonotype turned up a few times. The chain employs TRBV12-3 or TRBV12-4 and TRBJ2-3; tentatively, D is TRBD2 (6 bases). The CDR3 has 15 residues. Deletions cut 6 bases from V and 4 bases from J, with 17 bases between. The CDR3 region has the DNA TGTGCCAGCAGCCCGCTTTCTCGGGAGCCAGATACGCAGTATTTT. This gives the protein CASSPLSREPDTQYF.

This clonotype was detected ten times or more. V and J are TRBV5-1 and TRBJ2-1; D gene uncertain. The V end was cut by 3 bases, the J end by 0 bases, with 13 bases between. Per germline, CDR1 SGHRS and CDR2 YFSETQ. The CDR3 is 16 residues long. In DNA, the CDR3 is TGCGCCAGCAGCTCGATACAGACCAGCTCCTACAATGAGCAGTTCTTC. Its protein is CASSSIQTSSYNEQFF.

The chain uses TRBV4-3 and TRBJ2-3, with TRBD2 matching over 7 bases. Germline lookup yields CDR1 LGHNA and CDR2 YSLEER. J lost 2 bases, V lost 0 bases, and 14 bases had no gene match. The CDR3 consists of 19 residues. The CDR3 bases are TGCGCCAGCAGCCAAGATCTACTTTTTCCGGCGGGGGACACAGATACGCAGTATTTT. Its translation: CASSQDLLFPAGDTDTQYF.

This sequence joins TRBV7-2 and TRBJ2-1; 9 bases are a match to TRBD1. Looked up from germline, CDR1 is SGHTA and CDR2 is FQGNSA. V shed 0 bases and J 4 bases; nucleotides not matched to a gene: 7. The CDR3 runs to 17 residues. The CDR3 nucleotides read TGTGCCAGCAGCTTAGCTCCCAGGGACAGGGCTTACAATGAGCAGTTCTTC. Translation gives CASSLAPRDRAYNEQFF.

The V call is TRBV2, the J call TRBJ2-1; TRBD1 aligns across 7 bases. CDR3 length: 13 amino acids. Unmatched junction bases numbered 5, after V lost 7 bases and J lost 5 bases. Germline V gene data show CDR1 as SNHLY and CDR2 as FYNNEI. CDR3 region: CASTFDRDNEQFF. The CDR3, as DNA: TGTGCCAGCACCTTTGACAGGGACAATGAGCAGTTCTTC.

In its sample, this clonotype was seen many times. For the CDR3, the DNA is TGTGCCAGCAGCCCCGAGGGTAGGGCCTCCTACAATGAGCAGTTCTTC. It translates to CASSPEGRASYNEQFF. J is TRBJ2-1 and V is TRBV9; tentative D call: TRBD2 (5 bases). Germline V gene data show CDR1 as SGDLS and CDR2 as YYNGEE. V shed 4 bases and J shed 0 bases, with 14 bases lying between them. CDR3 length equals 16 residues.

V is TRBV7-2 and J is TRBJ2-5, with D possibly being TRBD1 or TRBD2 (5 bases each). The V and J ends lost 5 bases and 5 bases respectively, with 15 bases between them. This CDR3 contains 14 residues. CDR1 is SGHTA and CDR2 is FQGNSA in the germline V gene. In DNA form, the CDR3 reads TGTGCCAGCAGCCCCTCAGGTTGGGGGGAGACCCAGTACTTC. This translates into CASSPSGWGETQYF.

The chain joins TRBV6-4 to TRBJ2-3; D might be TRBD2 (6 bases). The CDR3 is made up of 15 amino acids. Trimming shortened V by 5 bases and J by 7 bases, and 19 bases separated the two germline ends. The germline V gene encodes CDR1 MRHNA and CDR2 SNTAGT. CDR3 in DNA: TGTGCCAGCAGTCATATCGCGGGAACCGGAAATACGCAGTATTTT. This sequence encodes CASSHIAGTGNTQYF.

The rearrangement links TRBV7-2 to TRBJ2-7; perhaps TRBD2 as D (6 bases). The CDR3 has 14 residues. V dropped 4 bases and J dropped 1 base, with 11 bases sitting between them. CDR1 SGHTA and CDR2 FQGNSA come from the germline V gene. CDR3 DNA: TGTGCCAGCAGCTCCTTTAGCGGTTCCTACGAGCAGTACTTC. It is translated as CASSSFSGSYEQYF.

This clonotype was seen more than once but under ten times. This sequence joins TRBV29-1 and TRBJ2-2; perhaps TRBD1 as D (6 bases). Trimming took 5 bases from V and 1 from J, leaving 11 bases between them. CDR1 is SQVTM and CDR2 is ANQGSEA in the germline V gene. CDR3 length: 14 amino acids. In DNA form, the CDR3 reads TGCAGCGTTCAGTGGGGACAGAACACCGGGGAGCTGTTTTTT. As protein: CSVQWGQNTGELFF.

The table lists this clonotype with a few counts. The gene calls are TRBV5-1 and TRBJ2-7, with 9 positions matching TRBD2. CDR3 length: 14 amino acids. Looked up from germline, CDR1 is SGHRS and CDR2 is YFSETQ. Losses at the gene ends were 4 bases for V and 4 bases for J; bases not matched to a gene: 6. The DNA of the CDR3 is TGCGCCAGCAGCCCGGTTAGCGGGAGTTACGAGCAGTACTTC. Its translation is CASSPVSGSYEQYF.

This clonotype was picked up many times. The J gene is TRBJ2-5, the V gene TRBV20-1; TRBD2 is a possible D gene (6 bases). Deletions cut 6 bases from V and 5 bases from J, with 16 bases between. CDR3 length: 13 residues. CDR1 and CDR2 (germline): DFQATT, SNEGSKA (reference sequence). CDR3 in amino acids: CSAIRGLAETQYF. As DNA, the CDR3 is TGCAGTGCGATCCGGGGGTTAGCGGAGACCCAGTACTTC.

The gene calls are TRBV4-3 and TRBJ2-7, with TRBD2 as a possible D gene (7 bases). Germline CDR1 and CDR2: LGHNA and YSLEER. Trimming pared 0 bases from V and 1 base from J, leaving 13 bases between. This CDR3 is built from 16 residues. The CDR3 loop is CASSQDPGGLSYEQYF. The CDR3 DNA follows: TGCGCCAGCAGCCAAGATCCCGGGGGGCTGTCCTACGAGCAGTACTTC.

This CDR3 reads CASSEYDTETSGELFF. CDR3 in DNA: TGTGCCAGCAGTGAATATGATACGGAGACATCCGGGGAGCTGTTTTTT. The V gene is TRBV2, the J gene TRBJ2-2; D ambiguous. The germline V and J ends were trimmed by 2 bases and 6 bases, with 16 bases remaining between them. Germline V gene lookup returns CDR1 SNHLY and CDR2 FYNNEI. This CDR3 has 16 residues.